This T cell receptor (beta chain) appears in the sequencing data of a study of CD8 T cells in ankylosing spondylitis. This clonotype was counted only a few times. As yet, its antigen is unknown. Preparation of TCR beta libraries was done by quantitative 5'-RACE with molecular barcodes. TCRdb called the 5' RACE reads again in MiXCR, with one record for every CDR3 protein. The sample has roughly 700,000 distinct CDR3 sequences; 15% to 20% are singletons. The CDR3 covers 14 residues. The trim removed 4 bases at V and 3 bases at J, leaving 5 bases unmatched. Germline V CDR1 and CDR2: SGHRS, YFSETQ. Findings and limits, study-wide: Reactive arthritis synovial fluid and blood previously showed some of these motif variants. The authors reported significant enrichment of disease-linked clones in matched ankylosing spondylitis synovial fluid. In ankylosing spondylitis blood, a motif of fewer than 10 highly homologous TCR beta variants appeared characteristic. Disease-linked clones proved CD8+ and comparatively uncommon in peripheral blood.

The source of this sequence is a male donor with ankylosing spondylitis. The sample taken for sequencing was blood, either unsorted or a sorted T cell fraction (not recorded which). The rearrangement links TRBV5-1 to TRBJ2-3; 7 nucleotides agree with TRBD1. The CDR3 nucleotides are TGCGCCAGCAGCCAACCGACAGGGACAGATACGCAGTATTTT. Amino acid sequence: CASSQPTGTDTQYF.